One TCR beta chain is described in this entry. This sample is drawn from a study of PD-1 blockade in mismatch repair-deficient tumors. J was trimmed by 4 bases and V by 3 bases; bases with no gene match: 2. The CDR3 spans 13 residues. The germline CDR1 and CDR2 sequences are SQVTM and ANQGSEA. Produced via immunoSEQ multiplex PCR; TCRdb's table is partial and in-frame only. The table has some 100,000 clones, 70% to 85% seen once. The sample consisted of peripheral blood, taken about 36 weeks after starting pembrolizumab. The receptor was isolated from an adult with mismatch repair-deficient cancer. The V and J genes are TRBV29-1 and TRBJ2-7; 11 bases match TRBD2. CDR3 sequence: CSVERLAGYEQYF. The CDR3 region has the DNA TGCAGCGTTGAGAGACTAGCGGGGTACGAGCAGTACTTC.